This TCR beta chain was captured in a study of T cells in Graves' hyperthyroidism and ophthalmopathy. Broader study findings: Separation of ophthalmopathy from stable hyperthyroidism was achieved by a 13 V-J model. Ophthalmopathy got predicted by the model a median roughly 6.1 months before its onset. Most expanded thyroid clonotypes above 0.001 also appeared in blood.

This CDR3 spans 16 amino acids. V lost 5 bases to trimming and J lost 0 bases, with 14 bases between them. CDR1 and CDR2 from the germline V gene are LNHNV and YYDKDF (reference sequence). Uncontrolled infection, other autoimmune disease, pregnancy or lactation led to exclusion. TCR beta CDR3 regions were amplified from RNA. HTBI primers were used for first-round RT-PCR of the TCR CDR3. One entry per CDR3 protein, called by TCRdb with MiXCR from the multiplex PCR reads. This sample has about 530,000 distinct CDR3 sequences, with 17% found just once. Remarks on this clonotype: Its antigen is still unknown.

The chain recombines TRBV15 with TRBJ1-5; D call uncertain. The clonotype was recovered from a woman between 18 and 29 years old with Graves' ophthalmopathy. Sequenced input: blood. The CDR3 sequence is CATSPLVGYSNQPQHF. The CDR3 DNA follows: TGTGCCACCAGCCCTCTAGTGGGGTATAGCAATCAGCCCCAGCATTTT.